These T cell receptor beta chains were read from a single sample in a study of vaccination effects on CD4 cells after COVID-19. Their target antigens are unknown. Data came from immunoSEQ multiplex PCR; TCRdb stores just in-frame clones and leaves some out. The repertoire holds roughly 15,000 clones, with roughly 78% as singletons. The sequencing here drew on CD4+ T cells from PBMCs cultured with HCoV-NL63 spike peptides, taken after COVID-19 vaccination. These receptors originate from a human donor who had a prior SARS-CoV-2 infection. CDR3s include the opening cysteine and the closing phenylalanine or tryptophan. D genes are given only for firm matches. The size entry is marked missing in some rows and otherwise reads once, few, many or a size class.

D gene,CDR3 length,V gene,J gene,clone size,CDR3 protein,CDR3 DNA
NA,15,TRBV5-8,TRBJ2-7,NA,CASGPLGGASYEQYF,TGTGCCAGCGGACCTTTAGGGGGGGCTTCCTACGAGCAGTACTTC
NA,13,TRBV2,TRBJ2-4,NA,CASSGGPKNIQYF,TGTGCCAGCAGTGGGGGGCCCAAAAACATTCAGTACTTC
NA,15,TRBV7-9,TRBJ2-1,NA,CASSLVQPGSNEQFF,TGTGCCAGCAGCTTAGTCCAGCCGGGCAGCAATGAGCAGTTCTTC
NA,14,TRBV30,TRBJ2-5,NA,CAWTLARTRETQYF,TGTGCCTGGACTTTGGCGAGGACCCGAGAGACCCAGTACTTC
NA,12,TRBV3-1/TRBV3-2,TRBJ1-2,NA,CASSQAQGGYTF,TGTGCCAGCAGCCAAGCCCAGGGAGGCTACACCTTC
NA,11,TRBV20-1,TRBJ2-3,NA,CSARVADTQYF,TGCAGTGCTAGAGTCGCGGATACGCAGTATTTT
TRBD2,18,TRBV6-2/TRBV6-3,TRBJ2-7,once,CASSYNGLAGDSTYEQYF,TGTGCCAGCAGTTACAACGGACTAGCGGGAGATAGTACCTACGAGCAGTACTTC
TRBD1,14,TRBV4-3,TRBJ1-5,NA,CASSRDRESRTQHF,TGCGCCAGCAGCCGGGACAGGGAAAGTAGAACCCAGCATTTT
TRBD2,16,TRBV19,TRBJ2-7,NA,CASSIARLAGWNEQYF,TGTGCCAGTAGTATCGCGAGACTAGCGGGATGGAACGAGCAGTACTTC
NA,14,TRBV4-3,TRBJ2-7,NA,CASSQDYRDLEQYF,TGCGCCAGCAGCCAAGACTACAGGGACCTCGAGCAGTACTTC
NA,15,TRBV9,TRBJ2-6,NA,CASSPSGSGANVLTF,TGTGCCAGCAGCCCCTCGGGGTCTGGGGCCAACGTCCTGACTTTC
NA,14,TRBV6-5,TRBJ1-2,few,CASSYLLFPYGYTF,TGTGCCAGCAGTTACCTTCTCTTTCCCTATGGCTACACCTTC
TRBD1,15,TRBV7-9,TRBJ1-4,NA,CASSLHTGGSEKLFF,TGTGCCAGCAGCTTACACACAGGGGGCTCGGAAAAACTGTTTTTT
TRBD1,16,TRBV2,TRBJ1-5,NA,CASSERPGGGNQPQHF,TGTGCCAGCAGTGAACGGCCAGGGGGGGGCAATCAGCCCCAGCATTTT
TRBD2,17,TRBV7-6,TRBJ2-1,NA,CASSFGLVILSYNEQFF,TGTGCCAGCAGCTTTGGACTAGTCATTCTCTCCTACAATGAGCAGTTCTTC
TRBD1,13,TRBV6-5,TRBJ2-1,NA,CASRQGQYSEQFF,TGTGCCAGCAGACAGGGACAGTATAGTGAGCAGTTCTTC
NA,16,TRBV5-1,TRBJ1-6,NA,CASSLDPVQGDSPLHF,TGCGCCAGCAGCTTGGATCCAGTCCAAGGGGATTCACCCCTCCACTTT
NA,13,TRBV6-5,TRBJ2-2,NA,CASSRVISGELFF,TGTGCCAGCAGCCGTGTTATCTCCGGGGAGCTGTTTTTT
NA,15,TRBV18,TRBJ2-1,once,CASSPLGLSGNEQFF,TGTGCCAGCTCACCGCTGGGTCTCTCGGGGAATGAGCAGTTCTTC
NA,12,TRBV20-1,TRBJ1-1,NA,CSASRVKGIAFF,TGCAGTGCTAGTAGAGTTAAGGGTATCGCTTTCTTT
NA,16,TRBV10-1,TRBJ2-3,few,CASSESGRTSTDTQYF,TGCGCCAGCAGTGAGTCGGGGCGGACTAGCACAGATACGCAGTATTTT
NA,14,TRBV5-1,TRBJ1-2,NA,CASSQERGLNGYTF,TGCGCCAGCAGCCAGGAGCGGGGATTGAATGGCTACACCTTC
TRBD1,13,TRBV5-1,TRBJ1-2,NA,CASSFDRGYGYTF,TGCGCCAGCAGCTTTGACAGGGGCTATGGCTACACCTTC
TRBD2,15,TRBV18,TRBJ2-1,NA,CASSPLAGNYNEQFF,TGTGCCAGCTCACCACTAGCGGGGAACTACAATGAGCAGTTCTTC
NA,12,TRBV7-7,TRBJ2-5,NA,CASSLRGETQYF,TGTGCTAGCAGCTTGAGGGGGGAGACCCAGTACTTC
NA,17,TRBV5-1,TRBJ2-3,NA,CASSLPQGGIATDTQYF,TGCGCCAGCTCCCTACCCCAAGGCGGGATAGCCACAGATACGCAGTATTTT
TRBD1,15,TRBV10-3,TRBJ1-4,NA,CAISDQGQHGEKLFF,TGTGCCATCAGTGATCAGGGACAGCACGGGGAAAAACTGTTTTTT
TRBD1,14,TRBV24-1,TRBJ2-1,NA,CATLGTANLSEQFF,TGTGCCACCCTTGGGACAGCCAACCTGTCGGAGCAGTTCTTC
NA,16,TRBV5-1,TRBJ1-6,NA,CASSLVLPSKNSPLHF,TGCGCCAGCAGCTTGGTTCTGCCCAGTAAGAATTCACCCCTCCACTTT
TRBD1,15,TRBV2,TRBJ1-4,NA,CASRFGTGPNEKLFF,TGTGCCAGCAGGTTCGGGACAGGGCCCAATGAAAAACTGTTTTTT
NA,15,TRBV13,TRBJ1-3,NA,CASSASRDGGNTIYF,TGTGCCAGCAGCGCGAGTCGGGACGGAGGAAACACCATATATTTT
TRBD2,14,TRBV11-2,TRBJ2-1,NA,CASSTRAGEGRLVF,TGTGCCAGCAGCACCCGGGCGGGGGAGGGCCGTCTGGTCTTC
NA,16,TRBV11-3,TRBJ2-6,NA,CASYGTQSSGANVLTF,TGTGCCAGCTACGGGACGCAGTCGTCTGGGGCCAACGTCCTGACTTTC
TRBD2,17,TRBV4-2,TRBJ2-3,NA,CASSRGTSGRFPDTQYF,TGTGCCAGCAGCCGAGGGACTAGCGGGAGATTCCCAGATACGCAGTATTTT
TRBD2,16,TRBV9,TRBJ2-5,NA,CASSPIAGDLQETQYF,TGTGCCAGCAGCCCTATAGCGGGTGATCTCCAAGAGACCCAGTACTTC
NA,13,TRBV4-2,TRBJ2-5,NA,CASSRDNQETQYF,TGTGCCAGCAGCCGGGACAATCAAGAGACCCAGTACTTC
TRBD2,15,TRBV9,TRBJ2-3,NA,CASSQGGMAEDTQYF,TGTGCCAGCAGCCAGGGAGGGATGGCGGAAGATACGCAGTATTTT
TRBD2,16,TRBV19,TRBJ2-1,NA,CASATSGDSSYNEQFF,TGTGCCAGTGCTACTAGCGGGGATAGCTCCTACAATGAGCAGTTCTTC
NA,13,TRBV27,TRBJ2-1,NA,CASSFNGHGEQFF,TGTGCCAGCAGTTTTAATGGACACGGTGAGCAGTTCTTC
NA,13,TRBV19,TRBJ1-3,NA,CASTRYSGNTIYF,TGTGCCAGTACCCGCTACTCTGGAAACACCATATATTTT
NA,15,TRBV7-2,TRBJ2-1,NA,CASSLAGSSYNEQFF,TGTGCCAGCAGCTTAGCTGGGAGCTCCTACAATGAGCAGTTCTTC
NA,18,TRBV12-5,TRBJ2-6,NA,CASGLVRPGLTGANVLTF,TGTGCTAGTGGTTTGGTACGTCCAGGATTGACTGGGGCCAACGTCCTGACTTTC
NA,12,TRBV29-1,TRBJ1-2,NA,CSVLRVNYGYTF,TGCAGCGTTCTTAGGGTTAACTATGGCTACACCTTC
NA,20,TRBV23-1,TRBJ2-7,few,CASSLLSVPQGPQIPGEQYF,TGCGCCAGCAGTCTCCTCTCGGTCCCCCAGGGTCCTCAGATCCCTGGAGAGCAGTACTTC
NA,20,TRBV7-3,TRBJ2-1,NA,CASSPRGARGLSSSYNEQFF,TGTGCCAGCAGCCCGAGGGGGGCGCGGGGCCTTTCGAGCTCCTACAATGAGCAGTTCTTC
NA,18,TRBV11-2,TRBJ2-7,NA,CASSFFRAWQGIKYEQYF,TGTGCCAGCAGCTTCTTCAGGGCTTGGCAGGGGATTAAGTACGAGCAGTACTTC
NA,12,TRBV9,TRBJ1-6,few,CASSARNSPLHF,TGTGCCAGCAGCGCGCGTAATTCACCCCTCCACTTT
TRBD2,16,TRBV6-4,TRBJ2-3,NA,CASSDSSSGGEVTQYF,TGTGCCAGCAGTGACTCGTCTAGCGGGGGGGAAGTTACGCAGTATTTT
NA,14,TRBV4-1,TRBJ1-6,NA,CASSHPAGNSPLHF,TGCGCCAGCAGCCATCCCGCGGGTAATTCACCCCTCCACTTT
TRBD1,15,TRBV10-3,TRBJ1-2,NA,CAISEGPQGDYGYTF,TGTGCCATCAGTGAAGGACCCCAGGGGGACTATGGCTACACCTTC
NA,17,TRBV4-1,TRBJ2-2,few,CASSLTPIAADTGELFF,TGCGCCAGCAGCCTGACTCCAATCGCGGCCGACACCGGGGAGCTGTTTTTT
NA,15,TRBV7-8,TRBJ2-3,NA,CASSLVFSDTDTQYF,TGTGCCAGCAGCTTAGTCTTTTCGGACACAGATACGCAGTATTTT
NA,16,TRBV7-3,TRBJ1-1,NA,CASSLSSGADSTEAFF,TGTGCCAGCAGCTTATCCTCGGGGGCAGATAGCACTGAAGCTTTCTTT
NA,14,TRBV18,TRBJ2-5,medium-sized,CASSPVGSKETQYF,TGTGCCAGCTCACCAGTGGGGTCTAAAGAGACCCAGTACTTC
NA,15,TRBV11-2,TRBJ1-5,NA,CASSLDPWGRSPQHF,TGTGCCAGCAGCTTAGACCCATGGGGGCGTTCGCCCCAGCATTTT